This T cell receptor (beta chain) derives from a study of shared clonotypes between healthy human individuals (dated by TCRdb to the early 2020s). Describing the broader study: The cohort comprised two women and a few men aged 18 to 49 years. For each donor, three plates each were used for CD4 naive and CD4 memory, two plates were used for CD8 naive, and one plate was used for CD8 memory. The study deeply sequenced blood TCR repertoires of several healthy adults to estimate repertoire size and the extent of clonotype sharing between individuals. To increase sequencing depth and limit assay-specific biases, different laboratories used diverse techniques to prepare libraries and sequence TCR repertoires. Per donor, leukapheresis produced somewhere between about 0.9 and 9.5 billion PBMCs.

Using the deep immunoSEQ assay, multiplex PCR amplified TCR CDR3 regions from genomic DNA. Extracted genomic DNA from each cell subset was spread evenly across all wells of several immunoSEQ 96-well plates, with each plate serving as a replicate. For sorted subsets, each replicate PCR was loaded with approximately 190 ng genomic DNA, equivalent to 25,000 to 35,000 T cell genomes. The purified libraries were quantified using a Qubit 3.0 fluorometer, sized with a Bioanalyzer 2100, and then quantified again using the KAPA Library Quantification kit. A separate single-read 150-cycle Illumina NextSeq 550 flow cell was used to sequence each immunoSEQ 96-well plate. The study's processing was this. The immunoSEQ output contained only junctional sequences without quality scores, so filtering could not match that applied to full-length reads. To assign V/J genes and CDR3, sequences were annotated using PyIR, a Python wrapper for IgBLAST v1.9, with IMGT germline references. Any read was removed if the V/J assignment was weak (E-value above 1e-6), the CDR3 was missing, or the read contained stop codons, out-of-frame junctions, or ambiguous translated residues. V3J clonotypes were defined as sequences sharing an identical inferred V gene, J gene, and CDR3 amino acid sequence. To compute the percentage overlap between repertoires, the number of shared unique clonotypes was divided by the size of the smaller repertoire. Richness of each repertoire was evaluated using RTK rarefaction, the Chao1 estimator, and Recon v2.1 estimates of unobserved clonotypes. For all TCRbeta clonotypes obtained by the gDNA method from a handful of donors, generation probabilities were computed with OLGA. The table comes from immuneACCESS by way of TCRdb, which keeps in-frame sequences with V and J called. Part of the clones is missing from these tables; in studies checked, under half for an unresolved V gene and the rest for unknown reasons. V and J calls plus clone size are reproduced from that table; the DNA served to infer D and trimming. This sample lists about 2 million clones; around 95% were detected once. The ten largest clones capture about 0.13% of the sample.

What the work shows at the level of the full study, not this receptor alone: Higher generation probabilities were observed for clonotypes shared by all four sorted-subset donors than for non-shared clonotypes. Pairwise subsampling led to the expectation that sequencing depth would affect the degree of clonotype sharing among donors. Even with the large sequencing depth, rarefaction of the sorted-subset datasets indicated that sequencing was incomplete. The genetic and exposure-history diversity represented was limited by the small number of donors. Sampling was restricted to blood, and TCR repertoires in tissues likely differ from the TCR repertoires found in blood. About 5% of naive CD4, roughly 3.5% of naive CD8, roughly 2.5% of memory CD4, and more than 0.35% of memory CD8 clonotypes were shared across several donors. Estimated clonotype richness was generally larger for naive than for memory subsets.

The donors were healthy, HIV-negative adults who had no recently reported acute infections or vaccinations. All donors were Caucasian adults living in Nashville, Tennessee, USA. Magnetic negative selection was used to enrich CD4+ T cells, after which naive cells were positively selected on CD45RA and the negative fraction became the memory subset. After blood collection by leukapheresis, PBMCs were isolated using Ficoll-Histopaque density gradient centrifugation and then cryopreserved in the vapor phase of liquid nitrogen. Analytical flow cytometry was used to check the purity and quantity of every magnetically sorted T cell population. Each sorted fraction had its genomic DNA isolated and then quantified by UV absorbance on a Nanodrop 2000c. As concerns this clone: The specificity of this receptor is unknown. No clone much larger than this one lies a single base away; base qualities are absent.

Sequencing input: naive CD4+ T cells sorted from blood. Taken with the paper, the label for cell subset or site translates to: CD45RA+ positively selected. This clonotype was obtained from a young man in good health.

The CDR3 loop reads CASSEEDRGYSPLHF. The sequence in DNA is TGTGCCAGCAGTGAAGAGGACAGGGGGTATTCACCCCTCCACTTT. The chain is made from TRBV6-1 and TRBJ1-6, with TRBD1 identical over 10 junction bases. Its CDR3 holds 15 amino acids, cysteine through phenylalanine. Just the 45-base CDR3 DNA is kept, in frame starting at base 1. CDR1 and CDR2 were assigned from the germline V gene as MNHNS and SASEGT. The V end gives up 1 base and the J end 8 bases, leaving 2 bases in the junction not matched to a gene.